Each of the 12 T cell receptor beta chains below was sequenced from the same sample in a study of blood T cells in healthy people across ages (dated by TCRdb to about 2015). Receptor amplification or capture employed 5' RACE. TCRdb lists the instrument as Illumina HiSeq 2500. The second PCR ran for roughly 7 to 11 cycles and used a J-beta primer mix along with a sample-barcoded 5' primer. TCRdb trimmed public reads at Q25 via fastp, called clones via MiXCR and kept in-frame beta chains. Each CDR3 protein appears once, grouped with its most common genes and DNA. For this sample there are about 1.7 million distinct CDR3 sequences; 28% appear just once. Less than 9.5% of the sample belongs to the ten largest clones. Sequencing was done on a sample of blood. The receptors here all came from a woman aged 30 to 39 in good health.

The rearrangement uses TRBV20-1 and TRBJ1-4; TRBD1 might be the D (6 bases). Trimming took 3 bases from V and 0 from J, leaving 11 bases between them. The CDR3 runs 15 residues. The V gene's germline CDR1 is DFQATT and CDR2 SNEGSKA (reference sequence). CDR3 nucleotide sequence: TGCAGTGCTAGGGGGGCAGGCCCAACTAATGAAAAACTGTTTTTT. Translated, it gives CSARGAGPTNEKLFF.

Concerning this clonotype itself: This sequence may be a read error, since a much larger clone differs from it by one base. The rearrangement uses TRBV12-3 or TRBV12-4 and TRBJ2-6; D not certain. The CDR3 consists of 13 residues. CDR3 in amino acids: CASSPPGDNALTF. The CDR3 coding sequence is TGTGCCAGCTCCCCTCCGGGTGACAACGCCCTGACTTTC.

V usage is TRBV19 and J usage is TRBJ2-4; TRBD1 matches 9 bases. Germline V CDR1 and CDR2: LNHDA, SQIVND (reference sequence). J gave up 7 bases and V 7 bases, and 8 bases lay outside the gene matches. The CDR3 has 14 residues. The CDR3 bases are TGTGCCAGTATCGCGGGACAGGGAGGGAACATTCAGTACTTC. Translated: CASIAGQGGNIQYF.

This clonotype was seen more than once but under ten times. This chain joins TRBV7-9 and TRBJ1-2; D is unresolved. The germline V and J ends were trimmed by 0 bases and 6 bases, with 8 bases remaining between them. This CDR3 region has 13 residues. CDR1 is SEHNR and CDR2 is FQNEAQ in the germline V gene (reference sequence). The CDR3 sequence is CASSLASRDGYTF. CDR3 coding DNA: TGTGCCAGCAGCTTAGCGTCGAGGGATGGCTACACCTTC. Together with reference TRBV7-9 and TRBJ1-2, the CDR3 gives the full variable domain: DTGVSQNPRHKITKRGQNVTFRCDPISEHNRLYWYRQTLGQGPEFLTYFQNEAQLEKSRLLSDRFSAERPKGSFSTLEIQRTEQGDSAMYLCASSLASRDGYTFGSGTRLTVV.

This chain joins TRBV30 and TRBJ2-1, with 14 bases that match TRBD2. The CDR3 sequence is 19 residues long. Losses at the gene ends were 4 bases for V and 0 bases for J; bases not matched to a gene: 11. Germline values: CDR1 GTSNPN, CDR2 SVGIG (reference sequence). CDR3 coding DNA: TGTGCCTGGAACCTCCCGGGGACTAGCGGGGGTCGCTCCTACAATGAGCAGTTCTTC. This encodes CAWNLPGTSGGRSYNEQFF. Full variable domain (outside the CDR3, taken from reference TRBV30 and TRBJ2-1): SQTIHQWPATLVQPVGSPLSLECTVEGTSNPNLYWYRQAAGRGLQLLFYSVGIGQISSEVPQNLSASRPQDRQFILSSKKLLLSDSGFYLCAWNLPGTSGGRSYNEQFFGPGTRLTVL.

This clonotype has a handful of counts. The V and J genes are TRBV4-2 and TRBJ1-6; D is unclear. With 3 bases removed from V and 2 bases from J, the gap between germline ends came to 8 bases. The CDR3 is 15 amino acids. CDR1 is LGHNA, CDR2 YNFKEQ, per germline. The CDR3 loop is CASSQLATYNSPLHF. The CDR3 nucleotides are TGTGCCAGCAGCCAGCTCGCAACCTATAATTCACCCCTCCACTTT.

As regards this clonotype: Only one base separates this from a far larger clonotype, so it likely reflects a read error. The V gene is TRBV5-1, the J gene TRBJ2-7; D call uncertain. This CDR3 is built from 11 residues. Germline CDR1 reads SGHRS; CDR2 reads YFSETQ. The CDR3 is CARSLAHEQYF. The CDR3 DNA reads TGCGCCCGCAGCTTGGCCCACGAGCAGTACTTC.

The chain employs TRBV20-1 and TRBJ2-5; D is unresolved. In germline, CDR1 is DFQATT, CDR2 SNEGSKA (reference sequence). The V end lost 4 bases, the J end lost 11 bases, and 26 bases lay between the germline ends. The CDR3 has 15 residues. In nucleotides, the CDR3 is TGCAGTGCTATACGTCAACTCCCCTACCACAATGAGCAGTACTTC. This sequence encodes CSAIRQLPYHNEQYF.

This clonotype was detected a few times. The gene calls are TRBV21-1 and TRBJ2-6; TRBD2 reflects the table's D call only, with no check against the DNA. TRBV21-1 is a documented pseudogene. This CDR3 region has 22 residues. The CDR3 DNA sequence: TGTGCCAGCAGCAACATAAGTTTGGACGGCGGCAGGGGGAGCTCTGGGGCCAACGTCCTGACTTTC. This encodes CASSNISLDGGRGSSGANVLTF.

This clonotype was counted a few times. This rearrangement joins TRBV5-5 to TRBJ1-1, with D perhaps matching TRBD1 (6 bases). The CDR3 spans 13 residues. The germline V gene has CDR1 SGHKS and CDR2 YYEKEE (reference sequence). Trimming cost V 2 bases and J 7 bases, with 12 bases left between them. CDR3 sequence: CASSFLGAGEAFF. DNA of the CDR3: TGTGCCAGCAGCTTTCTGGGGGCTGGTGAAGCTTTCTTT.

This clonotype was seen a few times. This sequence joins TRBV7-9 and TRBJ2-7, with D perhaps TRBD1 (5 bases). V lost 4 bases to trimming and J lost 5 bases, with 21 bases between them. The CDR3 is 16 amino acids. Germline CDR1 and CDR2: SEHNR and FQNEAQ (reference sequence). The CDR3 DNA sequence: TGTGCCAGCAGCTCGCCAGACAGCAGCATGAAGGACGAGCAGTACTTC. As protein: CASSSPDSSMKDEQYF.

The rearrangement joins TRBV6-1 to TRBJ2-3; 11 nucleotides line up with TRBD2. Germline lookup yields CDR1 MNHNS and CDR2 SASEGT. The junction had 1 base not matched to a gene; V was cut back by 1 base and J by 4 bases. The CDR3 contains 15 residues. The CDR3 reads CASSEVAGGPDTQYF. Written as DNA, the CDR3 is TGTGCCAGCAGTGAAGTAGCGGGGGGGCCAGATACGCAGTATTTT.